One sample yielded the 6 T cell receptor beta chains listed below, sequenced in a study of shared T cell receptors in the human thymus. Clones were sequenced by immunoSEQ multiplex PCR, and TCRdb holds only the in-frame ones, with some missing. Of hundreds of thousands of clones listed, approximately 89% were seen once; the top ten hold 0.0094%. Separately, the same data were catalogued under a study of human thymus T cells.

Source material: thymocytes. All receptors derive from a boy younger than two with a congenital heart defect.

As regards this clone: At one end, the junction sequence differs from germline, possibly due to a read error. Other DNA sequences within the sample encode an identical CDR3. The chain combines TRBV27 with TRBJ1-6; no reliable D call. The CDR3 has 17 amino acids. The germline CDR1 and CDR2 sequences are MNHEY and SMNVEV (reference sequence). This chain's CDR3 is CASSTISPWNEDSPLHF. The DNA for the CDR3 is TGTGCCAGCAGTACAATATCCCCATGGAACGAGGATTCCCCCCTCCACTTT.

V gene TRBV18 combines with J gene TRBJ2-3; 7 bases align to TRBD2. V shed 2 bases, J shed 3 bases, and the junction held 5 bases outside the gene matches. The germline gives CDR1 KGHSH, CDR2 LQKENI. The CDR3 has 15 residues. This CDR3 reads CASSPWEGLTDTQYF. CDR3 sequence (DNA): TGTGCCAGCTCACCATGGGAGGGCCTAACAGATACGCAGTATTTT.

This sequence joins TRBV5-1 and TRBJ2-6; no firm D call. V was trimmed by 3 bases and J by 0 bases, leaving 7 bases between them. This CDR3 has 15 amino acids. Looked up from germline, CDR1 is SGHRS and CDR2 is YFSETQ. Here the CDR3 DNA reads TGCGCCAGCAGCTCAGGATACTCTGGGGCCAACGTCCTGACTTTC. Translating gives CASSSGYSGANVLTF. Full variable domain (outside the CDR3, taken from reference TRBV5-1 and TRBJ2-6): KAGVTQTPRYLIKTRGQQVTLSCSPISGHRSVSWYQQTPGQGLQFLFEYFSETQRNKGNFPGRFSGRQFSNSRSEMNVSTLELGDSALYLCASSSGYSGANVLTFGAGSRLTVL.

The chain couples TRBV28 to TRBJ2-1; TRBD2 matches at 12 bases. Germline CDR1 reads MDHEN; CDR2 reads SYDVKM. The J segment lost 0 bases and the V segment lost 2 bases, leaving 5 bases of the junction unmatched. The CDR3 sequence is 18 residues long. The CDR3 reads CASSLRTSGMVSYNEQFF. Here the CDR3 DNA reads TGTGCCAGCAGTTTAAGGACTAGCGGGATGGTCTCCTACAATGAGCAGTTCTTC.

About this clone itself: In the same sample, other DNA sequences code for this CDR3. The chain recombines TRBV4-3 with TRBJ1-5, with no clear D. V dropped 6 bases and J dropped 7 bases, with 13 bases sitting between them. In germline, CDR1 is LGHNA, CDR2 YSLEER. The CDR3 covers 13 residues. CDR3 DNA: TGCGCCAGCAGTCCTGGTCGCGGGCAGCCCCAGCATTTT. It is translated as CASSPGRGQPQHF.

The chain joins TRBV6-5 to TRBJ1-5; 7 positions match TRBD1. The ends lost 6 bases at V and 5 bases at J; junction bases unmatched: 10. CDR1 and CDR2 (germline): MNHEY, SVGAGI. The CDR3 runs 15 residues. The CDR3 protein is CASRPRTGFDQPQHF. CDR3 DNA: TGTGCCAGCAGACCCCGGACAGGCTTCGATCAGCCCCAGCATTTT.